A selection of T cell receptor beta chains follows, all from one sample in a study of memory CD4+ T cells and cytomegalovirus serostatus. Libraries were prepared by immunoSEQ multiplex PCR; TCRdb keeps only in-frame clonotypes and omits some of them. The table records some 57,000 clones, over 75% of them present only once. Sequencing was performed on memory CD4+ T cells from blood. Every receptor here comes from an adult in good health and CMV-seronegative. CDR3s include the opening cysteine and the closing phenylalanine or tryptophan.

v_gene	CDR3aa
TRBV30	CAFRFQGRTGELFF
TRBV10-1	CASREQGRRGTEAFF
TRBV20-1	CSAQVLDEQYF
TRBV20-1	CSAAADTQYF
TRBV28	CASSPSLRANEQFF
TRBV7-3	CASRKTRSVGNEQFF
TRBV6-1	CATSDRGKNTEAFF
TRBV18	CASSPQETGELFF
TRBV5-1	CASSPGTNQETQYF
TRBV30	CAWRGLAGPNTGELFF
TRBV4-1	CASSQVGRSGSGRGTIYF
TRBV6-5	CASSPGGEAFF
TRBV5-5	CASSLGQQNEKLFF
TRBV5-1	CASSFKGSSTDTQYF
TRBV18	CASSPSGRSPLHF
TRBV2	CASSLGQGANTGELFF
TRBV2	CASSVLTDNQPQHF
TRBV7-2	CASTPAGRQYNEQFF
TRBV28	CASSFFQREKYF
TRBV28	CASSFGTEFNYGYTF
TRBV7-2	CASSLGQLLAKNIQYF
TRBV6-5	CASSYGGDWSYEQYF
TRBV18	CASSLGGTNTEAFF
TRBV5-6	CASSLARIGGQLTQYF
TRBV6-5	CASSTRQRSSYEQYF
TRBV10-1	CATRDRATGELFF
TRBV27	CASSLHGQGHNEQFF
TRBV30	CAWSVRSPLHF
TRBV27	CASKLPGPTDTQYF
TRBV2	CASDRGTRGDTQYF
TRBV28	CASSLPASGTATQYF
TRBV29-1	CSVARDRSYTF
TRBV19	CASSNSGRGDTQYF
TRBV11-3	CASSFRTGPSYEQYF
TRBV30	CAWNPSGANVLTF
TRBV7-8	CASNVRGPMGETQYF
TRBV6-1	CASIRDRAGANVLTF
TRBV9	CASRGSLTYNEQFF
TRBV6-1	CASSEWQGTYNEQFF
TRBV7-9	CASSPTRGFSGNTIYF
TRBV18	CASTGTGGDFQETQYF
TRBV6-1	CASSEGSRNSYEQYF
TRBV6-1	CASSEGSNRIYGYTF
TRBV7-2	CASSLDEYQETQYF
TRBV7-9	CASSSMTEGSPLHF
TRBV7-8	CASSSFTGKTQYF
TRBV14	CASSQDLGASGIFGDEQFF
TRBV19	CADRETDTQYF
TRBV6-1	CASSNRDRDVYTF
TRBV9	CASSSRTAETQYF
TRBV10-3	CAIASQGGVEQYF
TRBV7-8	CASSLLAQGASMGNSPLHF
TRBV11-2	CASSSGLLDNEQFF
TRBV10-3	CATSDRVNNEQFF
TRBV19	CASSDRGNMGYTF
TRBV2	CASRQGYGYTF